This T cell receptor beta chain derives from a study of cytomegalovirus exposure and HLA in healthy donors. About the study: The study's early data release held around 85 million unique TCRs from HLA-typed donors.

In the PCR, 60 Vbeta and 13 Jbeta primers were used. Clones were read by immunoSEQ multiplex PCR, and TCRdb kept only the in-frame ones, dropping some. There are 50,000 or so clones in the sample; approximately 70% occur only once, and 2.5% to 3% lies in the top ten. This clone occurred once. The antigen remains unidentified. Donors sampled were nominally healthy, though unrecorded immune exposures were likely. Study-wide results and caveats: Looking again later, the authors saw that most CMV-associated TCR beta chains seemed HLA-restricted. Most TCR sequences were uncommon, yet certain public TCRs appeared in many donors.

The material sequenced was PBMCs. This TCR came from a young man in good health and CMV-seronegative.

CDR3: CSALTETQYF. CDR3 in DNA: TGCAGTGCTCTAACGGAGACCCAGTACTTC. V is TRBV20-1 and J is TRBJ2-5; D is uncertain. The CDR3 has 10 amino acids. The germline V gene has CDR1 DFQATT and CDR2 SNEGSKA (reference sequence). Trimming pared 5 bases from V and 5 bases from J, leaving 6 bases between.